This T cell receptor (beta chain) derives from a study of spatial heterogeneity in lung cancer. On the study more broadly: A consistent excess of beta-chain over alpha-chain sequences was detected.

A unique molecular identifier was carried by every single TCR cDNA molecule. TCRdb redid the calling of the 5' RACE reads with MiXCR, one entry per CDR3 protein. The profile shows approximately 44,000 distinct CDR3 sequences, about an eighth of them singletons. Germline V gene data show CDR1 as DFQATT and CDR2 as SNEGSKA (reference sequence). This CDR3 comprises 14 residues. Trimming cost V 5 bases and J 1 base; bases outside gene matches: 3. The time point here: sample taken at primary tumor resection. The input material, whole RNA from tumor, nontumor lung or frozen PBMC, was sequenced unsorted. In this sample, this clonotype turned up a few times. Antigen: not known. Study-wide results and caveats: Whereas they appeared in blood less at follow-up, ubiquitous expanded tumor TCRs appeared there more at resection.

Source: PBMCs, taken at surgery. This TCR derives from a male donor with early-stage non-small cell lung cancer. The chain uses TRBV20-1 and TRBJ2-3, with 10 bases lining up with TRBD2. CDR3 protein: CSAFLAGGTDTQYF. The CDR3 coding sequence is TGCAGTGCTTTTCTAGCGGGGGGCACAGATACGCAGTATTTT.